The 20 T cell receptor beta chains given below trace back to one sample, sequenced in a study of CD8+CD57+ T cells in acquired aplastic anemia (dated by TCRdb to the late 2010s). The patients picked for sequencing were ones in whom flow cytometry had shown an expansion of CD8+CD57+ cells. Sequencing instrument: Illumina HiSeq 2000. Genomic DNA was used as template for profiling of TCR beta VDJ combinations and CDR3 sequences. Clones were called with MiXCR by TCRdb after fastp trimmed the public reads at Q25, and only in-frame beta chains were retained. All rows with the same CDR3 protein become a single entry with the most common DNA and genes. Present in this sample are roughly 250,000 distinct CDR3 sequences, around 45% of which were seen just once. The ten largest clones take up 7% to 9.5% of the sample. Sequenced sample: sorted CD4+, CD8+, or CD8+CD57+ T cells (not recorded which) from PBMCs. The receptors come from a human donor with aplastic anemia.

This clonotype showed up many times. This sequence joins TRBV5-4 and TRBJ1-1; 8 bases are a match to TRBD1. The CDR3 extends over 15 amino acids. Germline-derived CDR1 and CDR2 are SGHNT and YYREEE (reference sequence). J lost 8 bases, V lost 4 bases, and 13 bases had no gene match. The CDR3 region has the DNA TGTGCCAGCAGCCAGTCAGAGACAGGGGCAGGAGAAGCTTTCTTT. Translated, it gives CASSQSETGAGEAFF.

This clonotype was seen only once. J is TRBJ2-7 and V is TRBV15; D is unclear. Trimming removed 3 bases from V and 1 base from J, with 16 bases in between. The CDR3 has 16 amino acids. In germline, CDR1 is LNHNV, CDR2 YYDKDF (reference sequence). The CDR3 spells CATSSELGGSSYEQYF. As DNA, the CDR3 is TGTGCCACCAGCAGTGAACTTGGTGGCAGTTCCTACGAGCAGTACTTC.

The chain carries TRBV19 and TRBJ2-3; no firm D call. Germline CDR1 is LNHDA and CDR2 is SQIVND (reference sequence). V dropped 0 bases and J dropped 3 bases, with 1 base sitting between them. This CDR3 has 12 amino acids. The CDR3 bases are TGTGCCAGTAGTATAGAAACAGATACGCAGTATTTT. Its translation: CASSIETDTQYF.

This clonotype has ten or more counts. In DNA form, the CDR3 reads TGTGCCAGCAGTTACCGTCTGGACAGGGACTACGAGCAGTACTTC. Translating gives CASSYRLDRDYEQYF. The chain employs TRBV6-5 and TRBJ2-7, with 8 bases lining up with TRBD1. The CDR3 runs 15 residues. V dropped 2 bases and J dropped 3; count of bases not matched to a gene: 6. From germline, CDR1 is MNHEY and CDR2 SVGAGI.

The chain is built from TRBV15 and TRBJ2-7, with D perhaps being TRBD1 or TRBD2 (5 bases each). Trimming shortened V by 4 bases and J by 5 bases, and 24 bases separated the two germline ends. Germline V gene lookup returns CDR1 LNHNV and CDR2 YYDKDF (reference sequence). This CDR3 has 17 residues. CDR3 loop: CATSTAPGRLDWDEQYF. CDR3 sequence (DNA): TGTGCCACCAGCACTGCACCGGGACGGCTGGACTGGGACGAGCAGTACTTC.

This clonotype turned up a few times. The rearrangement links TRBV7-9 to TRBJ2-1, with 16 bases lining up with TRBD2. Losses at the gene ends were 3 bases for V and 7 bases for J; bases not matched to a gene: 12. Germline loops: CDR1 SEHNR, CDR2 FQNEAQ (reference sequence). There are 19 residues in the CDR3. The CDR3 DNA reads as TGTGCCAGCAGCTTGCCGGGACTAGCGGGAGGGCAGGTCGGAAATGAGCAGTTCTTC. Its protein is CASSLPGLAGGQVGNEQFF.

This clonotype appeared many times. The chain links TRBV12-3 or TRBV12-4 to TRBJ1-1; D possibly corresponds to TRBD1 (5 bases). CDR3 length: 15 residues. V gave up 4 bases and J gave up 4 bases, with 16 bases separating them. The CDR3 sequence: CASSSLVGGTTEAFF. DNA for the CDR3: TGTGCCAGCAGTTCTCTGGTGGGGGGGACCACTGAAGCTTTCTTT.

This clonotype was seen at least ten times. The chain carries TRBV9 and TRBJ1-1; unclear D gene. The CDR3 extends over 15 amino acids. CDR1 is SGDLS and CDR2 is YYNGEE in the germline V gene. With 4 bases removed from V and 0 bases from J, the gap between germline ends came to 13 bases. The chain's CDR3 is CASSPDGFMNTEAFF. CDR3 bases: TGTGCCAGCAGCCCGGACGGATTTATGAACACTGAAGCTTTCTTT.

With regard to this clonotype: This may stem from a read error, because a much larger clone lies one nucleotide away. The chain has TRBV11-3 and TRBJ2-5; no definite D call. Germline loops: CDR1 SGHNT, CDR2 YENEEA. The length of the CDR3 is 13 residues. The CDR3 region has the DNA TGTGCCGGCAGACCTCAAGGACAAGAGACCCAGTACTTC. This translates into CAGRPQGQETQYF.

The chain combines TRBV20-1 with TRBJ1-1; maybe TRBD1 (6 bases). V lost 6 bases to trimming and J lost 4 bases, with 12 bases between them. CDR1 DFQATT and CDR2 SNEGSKA come from the germline V gene (reference sequence). The CDR3 consists of 12 residues. The CDR3 nucleotides read TGCAGTGCAGCGGGGGGCGGCACTGAAGCTTTCTTT. Its translation is CSAAGGGTEAFF.

This clonotype was recorded once. J is TRBJ2-5 and V is TRBV7-2; 7 bases match TRBD2. CDR3 length: 15 amino acids. Germline V CDR1 and CDR2: SGHTA, FQGNSA. The trim removed 3 bases at V and 2 bases at J, leaving 6 bases unmatched. The CDR3 spells CASSFGGGEQETQYF. CDR3 bases: TGTGCCAGCAGCTTCGGCGGGGGAGAACAAGAGACCCAGTACTTC.

Ten or more counts support this clonotype. V and J are TRBV3-1 and TRBJ2-5, with unresolved D. Germline loops: CDR1 LGHDT, CDR2 YNNKEL (reference sequence). The CDR3 is 15 residues long. The V end was cut by 0 bases, the J end by 2 bases, with 10 bases between. CDR3 sequence: CASSQESGFQETQYF. CDR3 in DNA: TGTGCCAGCAGCCAAGAATCAGGCTTTCAAGAGACCCAGTACTTC.

The chain carries TRBV12-3 or TRBV12-4 and TRBJ2-1, with D tentatively TRBD2 (5 bases). The CDR3 totals 14 residues. Between the trimmed V and J ends, which lost 3 bases and 6 bases, there was a span of 12 bases. In DNA, the CDR3 is TGTGCCAGCAGTTTCTCTAGGACTGGCAATGAGCAGTTCTTC. It is translated as CASSFSRTGNEQFF.

V gene TRBV7-9 combines with J gene TRBJ1-1; D unresolved. Per the germline V gene, CDR1 is SEHNR and CDR2 is FQNEAQ (reference sequence). With 5 bases removed from V and 0 bases from J, the gap between germline ends came to 13 bases. This CDR3 has 15 residues. The DNA of the CDR3 is TGTGCCAGCAGCCAAGATCGACGGCTGAACACTGAAGCTTTCTTT. Translated, it gives CASSQDRRLNTEAFF.

This chain connects TRBV7-3 to TRBJ1-2; TRBD1 is a possible D gene (6 bases). This CDR3 has 15 residues. CDR1 is SGHTA, CDR2 FQGTGA, per germline. V was trimmed by 5 bases and J by 6 bases, leaving 19 bases between them. The CDR3 is CASSPQSGVYDGYTF. CDR3 DNA sequence: TGTGCCAGCAGCCCCCAGTCAGGGGTCTATGATGGCTACACCTTC.

There are many counts of this clonotype. The DNA for the CDR3 is TGTGCCATCAGCGACCCTGAAAAACTGTTTTTT. Protein product: CAISDPEKLFF. The V gene is TRBV10-3, the J gene TRBJ1-4, with D unresolved. The CDR3 totals 11 residues. Germline V gene data show CDR1 as ENHRY and CDR2 as SYGVKD. V was clipped by 6 bases and J by 7 bases, with 6 bases between them.

The chain combines TRBV7-9 with TRBJ2-5; 13 nucleotides line up with TRBD2. V lost 5 bases, J lost 2 bases, and 11 bases stayed unmatched. The CDR3 runs to 18 residues. Germline assignment: CDR1 SEHNR and CDR2 FQNEAQ (reference sequence). The CDR3 loop reads CASSPAAGLAGEQETQYF. The DNA for the CDR3 is TGTGCCAGCAGCCCCGCAGCCGGACTAGCGGGAGAACAAGAGACCCAGTACTTC.

This clonotype was counted a few times. V usage is TRBV6-1 and J usage is TRBJ1-1, with 8 bases matching TRBD1. V shed 1 base and J 6 bases; nucleotides not matched to a gene: 10. CDR3 length: 16 amino acids. Germline V CDR1 and CDR2: MNHNS, SASEGT. The CDR3 spells CASSEEARGPLSEAFF. The CDR3 DNA sequence: TGTGCCAGCAGTGAAGAAGCCAGGGGGCCGCTCTCTGAAGCTTTCTTT.

For this clonotype: A much larger clone is a single base away; this may be a read error. This chain uses TRBV6-1 with TRBJ2-7; TRBD1 agrees at 8 bases. V was pared by 0 bases and J by 2 bases, with 9 bases of the junction left unmatched. Germline values: CDR1 MNHNS, CDR2 SASEGT. The CDR3 consists of 17 residues. CDR3 residues: CASSEAPRPTGAYEQYF. Written as DNA, the CDR3 is TGTGCCAGCAGTGAAGCGCCCAGGCCGACAGGGGCCTACGAGCAGTACTTC.

This clonotype has only one observation. This chain connects TRBV29-1 to TRBJ2-5; D is possibly TRBD2 (6 bases). The J call may be faulty, since TRBJ2-7 better matches the DNA end. The V gene's germline CDR1 is SQVTM and CDR2 ANQGSEA. CDR3 length: 19 amino acids. This chain's CDR3 is CSVEGYRDLYLPSSYEQYF. The CDR3, as DNA: TGCAGCGTTGAGGGCTATAGGGACTTATACCTCCCTAGCTCCTACGAGCAGTACTTC.